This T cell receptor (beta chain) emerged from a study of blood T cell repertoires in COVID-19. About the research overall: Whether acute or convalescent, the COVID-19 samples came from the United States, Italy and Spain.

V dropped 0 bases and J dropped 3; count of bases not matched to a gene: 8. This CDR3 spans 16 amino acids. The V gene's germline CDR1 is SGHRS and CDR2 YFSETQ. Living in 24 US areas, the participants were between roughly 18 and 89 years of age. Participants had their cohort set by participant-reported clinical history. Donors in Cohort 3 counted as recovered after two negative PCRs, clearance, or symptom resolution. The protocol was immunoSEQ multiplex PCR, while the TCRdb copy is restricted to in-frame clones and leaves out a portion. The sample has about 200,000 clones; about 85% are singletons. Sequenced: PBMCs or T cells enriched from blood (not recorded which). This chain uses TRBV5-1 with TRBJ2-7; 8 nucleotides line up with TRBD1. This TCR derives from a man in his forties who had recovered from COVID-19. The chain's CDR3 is CASSLGTGRTYYEQYF. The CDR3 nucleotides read TGCGCCAGCAGCTTGGGGACAGGGCGAACTTACTACGAGCAGTACTTC.